This passage covers 21 T cell receptor beta chains from one sample sequenced in a study of beta chain features in type 1 diabetes. cDNA synthesis used the whole RNA isolate, giving expressed TCRB sequences. Repertoires were generated with immunoSEQ multiplex PCR, while TCRdb's copy carries only in-frame clones and drops some. This table has about 370,000 clones, less than 15% appearing once. Sequencing was performed on naive CD4+ T cells from blood. These receptors all come from a woman under 30 in good health.

On this clone itself: Other DNA sequences in the sample encode the same CDR3. The V and J genes are TRBV5-1 and TRBJ2-7, with 12 positions matching TRBD2. The V and J ends lost 0 bases and 3 bases, in that order; junction bases with no gene match: 1. This CDR3 spans 15 amino acids. Germline V lookup: CDR1 SGHRS, CDR2 YFSETQ. CDR3 in DNA: TGCGCCAGCAGCTTGGGACTAGCGGGAGTCTACGAGCAGTACTTC. Amino acids: CASSLGLAGVYEQYF.

A few counts support this clone. The chain links TRBV28 to TRBJ2-7; TRBD1 agrees at 7 bases. Germline CDR1 and CDR2: MDHEN and SYDVKM. Unmatched junction bases numbered 2, after V lost 6 bases and J lost 3 bases. The CDR3 is made up of 12 amino acids. The chain's CDR3 is CASRGDSYEQYF. In DNA, the CDR3 is TGTGCCAGCAGGGGGGACAGCTACGAGCAGTACTTC.

This clone was seen more than once but under ten times. V gene TRBV7-2 combines with J gene TRBJ1-6; D possibly corresponds to TRBD1 (6 bases). V was cut by 6 bases and J by 0 bases, with 15 bases left in between. CDR1 SGHTA and CDR2 FQGNSA come from the germline V gene. The CDR3 length is 17 residues. The CDR3 loop reads CASSPPRGISYNSPLHF. CDR3 nucleotide sequence: TGTGCCAGCAGTCCTCCCAGGGGAATCTCCTATAATTCACCCCTCCACTTT.

The rearrangement uses TRBV7-8 and TRBJ2-7; maybe TRBD2 (5 bases). V gave up 5 bases and J gave up 4 bases, with 18 bases separating them. This CDR3 is 15 amino acids long. Germline V gene sequence: CDR1 SGHVS, CDR2 FQNEAQ. The DNA of the CDR3 is TGTGCCAGCAGCGTATTCCGGGATAAATCTTACGAGCAGTACTTC. Protein product: CASSVFRDKSYEQYF.

V is TRBV20-1 and J is TRBJ2-5, with D possibly TRBD1 on 6 matching bases. Trimming cost V 5 bases and J 4 bases, with 8 bases left between them. The V gene's germline CDR1 is DFQATT and CDR2 SNEGSKA (reference sequence). The CDR3 spans 11 residues. CDR3 in DNA: TGCAGTGCTGACAGGCGAGAGACCCAGTACTTC. Translating it yields CSADRRETQYF.

This clone was detected a few times. The chain recombines TRBV2 with TRBJ2-5, with TRBD2 matching over 12 bases. After removal of 8 bases from V and 4 bases from J, the junction contained 5 bases not matched to a gene. Germline V gene data show CDR1 as SNHLY and CDR2 as FYNNEI. CDR3 length: 14 residues. The CDR3 DNA follows: TGTGCCAGCTGGCTAGCGGGAGGGAGAGAGACCCAGTACTTC. Protein product: CASWLAGGRETQYF. The complete variable domain, with remaining parts taken from reference TRBV2 and TRBJ2-5, reads EPEVTQTPSHQVTQMGQEVILRCVPISNHLYFYWYRQILGQKVEFLVSFYNNEISEKSEIFDDQFSVERPDGSNFTLKIRSTKLEDSAMYFCASWLAGGRETQYFGPGTRLLVL.

This clone occurred a few times. CDR3 in amino acids: CASSNRAWPQHF. The CDR3 DNA is TGTGCCAGCAGTAACAGGGCATGGCCCCAGCATTTT. V and J are TRBV28 and TRBJ1-5; perhaps TRBD1 as D (6 bases). Looked up from germline, CDR1 is MDHEN and CDR2 is SYDVKM. V lost 5 bases, J lost 9 bases, and 11 bases lay in between. The CDR3 covers 12 residues.

This clone has only a few counts. The V and J genes are TRBV7-2 and TRBJ2-7; 9 bases match TRBD1. Germline V gives CDR1 SGHTA, CDR2 FQGNSA. The CDR3 runs to 16 residues. The trim removed 1 base at V and 1 base at J, leaving 5 bases unmatched. The CDR3 DNA sequence: TGTGCCAGCAGCTTAGTGCACGGACAGGGGTCCTACGAGCAGTACTTC. This encodes CASSLVHGQGSYEQYF.

The chain recombines TRBV4-2 with TRBJ2-3, with 11 bases matching TRBD2. CDR1 and CDR2 from the germline V gene are LGHNA and YNFKEQ. The V segment lost 8 bases and the J segment 2 bases; nucleotides outside the gene matches: 6. CDR3 length: 15 amino acids. CDR3 nucleotides: TGTGCCAGCCAAGGGACTAGCGGACCCACAGATACGCAGTATTTT. This translates into CASQGTSGPTDTQYF.

This rearrangement joins TRBV30 to TRBJ1-1, with 12 bases aligning to TRBD1. The CDR3 length is 15 residues. Trimming cost V 1 base and J 4 bases; bases outside gene matches: 4. Looked up from germline, CDR1 is GTSNPN and CDR2 is SVGIG (reference sequence). The CDR3 DNA follows: TGTGCCTGGAGTGGGGACAGGGGGCGCGGCACTGAAGCTTTCTTT. Protein sequence: CAWSGDRGRGTEAFF.

The rearrangement uses TRBV6-1 and TRBJ1-2; 9 bases match TRBD1. V gave up 6 bases and J gave up 4 bases; unmatched junction bases: 3. The CDR3 has 13 residues. CDR1 is MNHNS, CDR2 SASEGT, per germline. The CDR3 loop reads CASRGQGVYGYTF. CDR3 bases: TGTGCCAGCAGGGGACAGGGTGTCTATGGCTACACCTTC.

This clone was seen only a few times. The J gene is TRBJ1-2, the V gene TRBV30; 7 bases are a match to TRBD1. V was pared by 7 bases and J by 4 bases, with 9 bases of the junction left unmatched. The CDR3 length is 13 residues. Per the germline V gene, CDR1 is GTSNPN and CDR2 is SVGIG (reference sequence). The CDR3 loop is CAYEDRRVYGYTF. CDR3 DNA sequence: TGTGCCTATGAGGACAGGCGGGTCTATGGCTACACCTTC.

The table lists this clone with a few counts. J is TRBJ1-5 and V is TRBV18; 9 bases match TRBD1. The CDR3 loop spans 15 amino acids. Germline lookup yields CDR1 KGHSH and CDR2 LQKENI. Trimming at V came to 6 bases and at J to 5 bases, leaving 8 bases not matched to a gene. The CDR3 region is CASSLGQGFDQPQHF. The CDR3, as DNA: TGTGCCAGCTCCCTCGGACAGGGGTTTGATCAGCCCCAGCATTTT. The full variable domain, with the rest looked up from reference TRBV18 and TRBJ1-5, is NAGVMQNPRHLVRRRGQEARLRCSPMKGHSHVYWYRQLPEEGLKFMVYLQKENIIDESGMPKERFSAEFPKEGPSILRIQQVVRGDSAAYFCASSLGQGFDQPQHFGDGTRLSIL.

The rearrangement uses TRBV9 and TRBJ2-4; 10 positions match TRBD2. The junction had 4 bases not matched to a gene; V was cut back by 0 bases and J by 4 bases. Germline CDR1 and CDR2: SGDLS and YYNGEE. There are 16 residues in the CDR3. CDR3 amino acids: CASSVGPSGSKNIQYF. The CDR3 region has the DNA TGTGCCAGCAGCGTAGGTCCTAGCGGGAGTAAAAACATTCAGTACTTC.

V gene TRBV18 combines with J gene TRBJ2-1; TRBD2 matches 8 bases. This CDR3 spans 15 amino acids. V shed 7 bases and J 6 bases; nucleotides not matched to a gene: 11. Looked up from germline, CDR1 is KGHSH and CDR2 is LQKENI. The CDR3 sequence is CASFLSGLDLNEQFF. CDR3 in DNA: TGTGCCAGCTTTTTATCGGGACTAGATCTCAATGAGCAGTTCTTC.

The chain is built from TRBV6-6 and TRBJ1-2; 7 nucleotides align to TRBD1. Germline V gene lookup returns CDR1 MNHNY and CDR2 SVGAGI (reference sequence). The V gene end was trimmed by 6 bases and the J gene end by 8 bases; junction bases not matched to a gene: 9. The CDR3 length is 13 residues. The CDR3 nucleotides read TGTGCCAGCAGAGCCCGGGACAGTAGGGGCTACACCTTC. This codes for CASRARDSRGYTF.

This chain links TRBV5-1 with TRBJ2-3; possible D gene TRBD2, 7 bases. V was shortened by 3 bases and J by 3 bases, with 17 bases between the two germline ends. The CDR3 spans 16 residues. Germline V gene data show CDR1 as SGHRS and CDR2 as YFSETQ. The DNA of the CDR3 is TGCGCCAGCAGCTCCGACAGGATGGGGGGGACAGATACGCAGTATTTT. Residues: CASSSDRMGGTDTQYF. The full variable domain, with the rest looked up from reference TRBV5-1 and TRBJ2-3, is KAGVTQTPRYLIKTRGQQVTLSCSPISGHRSVSWYQQTPGQGLQFLFEYFSETQRNKGNFPGRFSGRQFSNSRSEMNVSTLELGDSALYLCASSSDRMGGTDTQYFGPGTRLTVL.

Only a few counts were recorded for this clone. A read error may account for a junction end that differs from germline. The genes are TRBV5-6 and TRBJ2-3, with TRBD1 matching 8 bases. Germline V gives CDR1 SGHDT, CDR2 YYEEEE. This CDR3 comprises 14 residues. The CDR3 here is CASSLGTGTNTQYF. DNA for the CDR3: TGTGCCAGCAGCTTAGGGACAGGCACAAATACGCAGTATTTT.

This clone has only a few counts. This chain uses TRBV28 with TRBJ1-1; 7 nucleotides agree with TRBD1. J lost 2 bases, V lost 2 bases, and 8 bases had no gene match. In germline, CDR1 is MDHEN, CDR2 SYDVKM. The CDR3 totals 16 residues. CDR3 nucleotides: TGTGCCAGCAGTTTAGGGACCGCAGGGGGAAACACTGAAGCTTTCTTT. It codes for CASSLGTAGGNTEAFF.

This rearrangement joins TRBV6-6 to TRBJ2-5; TRBD2 might be the D (6 bases). Germline CDR1 and CDR2: MNHNY and SVGAGI (reference sequence). V dropped 2 bases and J dropped 2 bases, with 9 bases sitting between them. This CDR3 has 14 residues. The chain's CDR3 is CASSYGTLQETQYF. In DNA, the CDR3 is TGTGCCAGCAGTTACGGGACTTTACAAGAGACCCAGTACTTC.

This clone was observed once. The rearrangement links TRBV30 to TRBJ2-3; no clear D. The CDR3 loop spans 14 amino acids. Trimming left V 8 bases short and J 1 base short, with 16 bases between. CDR1 is GTSNPN, CDR2 SVGIG, per germline (reference sequence). As DNA, the CDR3 is TGTGCCAGATCCACTACCCACGGCACAGATACGCAGTATTTT. The encoded protein is CARSTTHGTDTQYF.